These 5 T cell receptor beta chains came from one sample sequenced in a study of glioma-infiltrating T cells after dendritic cell vaccination. The assay was immunoSEQ multiplex PCR, and TCRdb's table has in-frame clones only and misses some. Of almost 65,000 clones in the sample, 80% to 85% were seen once. Sample: blood, taken before dendritic cell vaccination. These receptors originate from a human donor with glioblastoma.

This rearrangement joins TRBV19 to TRBJ1-5; TRBD1 agrees at 9 bases. The CDR3 totals 16 residues. Losses at the gene ends were 6 bases for V and 5 bases for J; bases not matched to a gene: 11. Germline V gives CDR1 LNHDA, CDR2 SQIVND (reference sequence). CDR3 DNA: TGTGCCAGTAGCGATCTTACAGGGGGCAGGTATCAGCCCCAGCATTTT. Its translation: CASSDLTGGRYQPQHF. Complete variable domain (other parts from reference TRBV19 and TRBJ1-5): DGGITQSPKYLFRKEGQNVTLSCEQNLNHDAMYWYRQDPGQGLRLIYYSQIVNDFQKGDIAEGYSVSREKKESFPLTVTSAQKNPTAFYLCASSDLTGGRYQPQHFGDGTRLSIL.

The chain is built from TRBV12-5 and TRBJ2-1; possibly TRBD1 for D (6 bases). Trimming took off 6 bases at V and 4 bases at J, with 19 bases between the two ends. Germline V gene lookup returns CDR1 LGHNT and CDR2 FRNRAP. The CDR3 runs to 16 residues. As DNA, the CDR3 is TGTGCTAGTGGCCCCACAGGTGAGGGGACATACAATGAGCAGTTCTTC. As protein: CASGPTGEGTYNEQFF.

The chain joins TRBV15 to TRBJ1-6; 8 nucleotides align to TRBD1. This CDR3 spans 15 amino acids. The V gene end was trimmed by 1 base and the J gene end by 8 bases; junction bases not matched to a gene: 4. From germline, CDR1 is LNHNV and CDR2 YYDKDF (reference sequence). The CDR3 DNA follows: TGTGCCACCAGCAGAGGGGGACAGGTTTATTCACCCCTCCACTTT. Translation gives CATSRGGQVYSPLHF. The full variable domain, rest sourced from reference TRBV15 and TRBJ1-6, is DAMVIQNPRYQVTQFGKPVTLSCSQTLNHNVMYWYQQKSSQAPKLLFHYYDKDFNNEADTPDNFQSRRPNTSFCFLDIRSPGLGDTAMYLCATSRGGQVYSPLHFGNGTRLTVT.

A word on this clone: Germline is not matched at one junction end, which may reflect a read error. The genes are TRBV7-2 and TRBJ1-1; D may be TRBD1 (5 bases). Germline values: CDR1 SGHTA, CDR2 FQGNSA. This CDR3 is built from 12 residues. CDR3 sequence: CASSLVGAGRIF. DNA of the CDR3: TGTGCCAGCAGCTTAGTTGGGGCAGGTCGTATCTTT.

With respect to this clone: The sample contains more than one DNA sequence encoding this CDR3. The chain recombines TRBV5-1 with TRBJ2-2, with D possibly being TRBD2 (7 bases). Trimming stripped 0 bases from V and 0 bases from J, with 12 bases between. This CDR3 comprises 17 residues. Germline lookup yields CDR1 SGHRS and CDR2 YFSETQ. The CDR3 here is CASSLDPRGPNTGELFF. In DNA form, the CDR3 reads TGCGCCAGCAGCTTGGATCCGCGGGGGCCGAACACCGGGGAGCTGTTTTTT.